A few counts support the clone carrying this T cell receptor (beta chain). Its specificity is unknown. CDR1 and CDR2 (germline): DFQATT, SNEGSKA (reference sequence). Losses at the gene ends were 8 bases for V and 5 bases for J; bases not matched to a gene: 13. The length of the CDR3 is 15 residues. The sample comes from a study of blood T cells in healthy people across ages. Overall study results and limits: Researchers said unsorted PBMCs prevented a conclusive naive versus antigen-experienced comparison. The study regarded diversity estimates from one million T cells as underestimates.

Healthy Caucasian individuals from Russia aged about 6 to 100 served as donors. A sample-barcoded 5' primer and a J-beta primer mix were used in a second PCR of about 6 to 12 cycles. TCRdb called the 5' RACE reads again in MiXCR, with one record for every CDR3 protein. The sample carries about a million distinct CDR3 sequences, about two fifths recorded once. Material for sequencing was blood. The gene calls are TRBV20-1 and TRBJ2-3; 10 bases agree with TRBD2. This clonotype was sampled from a man aged 18 to 29 in good health. CDR3 sequence: CSPLPLAGDRDTQYF. CDR3 nucleotide sequence: TGCAGTCCCTTACCTCTAGCGGGGGATCGAGATACGCAGTATTTT.